The entry that follows covers one T cell receptor (beta chain) sequence. Its antigen is currently not known. There are no base qualities to consult, and no much larger clone falls within one base. These data come from a study of blood T cell repertoires in COVID-19 (dated by TCRdb to 2020 to 2022). Study-wide context: Collaborator samples came from the United States, Italy and Spain and covered acute and convalescent phases of COVID-19. The material from the prospective study consisted of cDNA or gDNA derived from T cells, B-cell-depleted T cells, or PBMCs. Subjects who had been exposed to COVID-19, were actively infected with it, or had recovered from it provided the deeply sampled blood TCRbeta repertoires that made up the dataset. The repertoires were made available in a free public database intended to serve as a resource for research on the immune response to SARS-CoV-2. Samples were obtained from the ongoing ImmuneRACE study (first 160 participants) and from about 1,300 subjects provided by 6 global collaborators. Nearly every sample came with metadata listing a de-identified subject ID, COVID-19 status, age in years and sex. Where available, HLA class I and class II types were taken from metadata supplied by the sample provider and were not determined by assay-based typing. What the work shows at the level of the full study, not this receptor alone: The amount of clinical and demographic metadata varied by source and participant and was provided uncurated.

The CDR3 numbers 14 residues from cysteine through phenylalanine. The DNA shown is the 42-base CDR3, in frame from base 1. CDR1 is given as SGHRS and CDR2 as YFSETQ, both from the germline V gene. V loses 1 base of germline sequence and J loses 1 base, and the interval between the two ends is 5 bases. The collaborating institutions used their own protocols to collect whole blood in K2EDTA tubes. For TCRbeta analysis, collaborators shipped samples as frozen whole blood, isolated PBMCs, or DNA extracted from either of those sample types. TCRbeta CDR3 regions were amplified from genomic DNA by means of the immunoSEQ Assay, a bias-controlled multiplex PCR. The authors' analysis ran thus. The number of nucleated cells in each sample was estimated by amplification of reference gene primers within the assay. To quantify the absolute abundance of each unique TCRbeta CDR3 rearrangement, sequence reads were collapsed and filtered. For each sample, productive Simpson clonality was calculated as the square root of Simpson's diversity index over productive rearrangements. What TCRdb holds here is the immuneACCESS table cut down to in-frame rearrangements. Part of the clones is not present; checked against another copy, under half of the missing clones reflect an unresolved V gene, and the others are unexplained. The V and J calls and clone size were taken over from that table, and D and trimming were inferred from the DNA. The sample table records roughly 59,000 clones; about 72% of these occur just once. The ten largest clones take up roughly 13% of the sample.

The TCR comes from a man older than 75 with acute or convalescent COVID-19. The sequence joins TRBV5-1 to TRBJ2-2; a confident D gene designation cannot be given. The sequencing input was peripheral blood. The nucleotides read TGCGCCAGCAGCTTGACAGTGAACACCGGGGAGCTGTTTTTT. Its translation reads: CASSLTVNTGELFF.